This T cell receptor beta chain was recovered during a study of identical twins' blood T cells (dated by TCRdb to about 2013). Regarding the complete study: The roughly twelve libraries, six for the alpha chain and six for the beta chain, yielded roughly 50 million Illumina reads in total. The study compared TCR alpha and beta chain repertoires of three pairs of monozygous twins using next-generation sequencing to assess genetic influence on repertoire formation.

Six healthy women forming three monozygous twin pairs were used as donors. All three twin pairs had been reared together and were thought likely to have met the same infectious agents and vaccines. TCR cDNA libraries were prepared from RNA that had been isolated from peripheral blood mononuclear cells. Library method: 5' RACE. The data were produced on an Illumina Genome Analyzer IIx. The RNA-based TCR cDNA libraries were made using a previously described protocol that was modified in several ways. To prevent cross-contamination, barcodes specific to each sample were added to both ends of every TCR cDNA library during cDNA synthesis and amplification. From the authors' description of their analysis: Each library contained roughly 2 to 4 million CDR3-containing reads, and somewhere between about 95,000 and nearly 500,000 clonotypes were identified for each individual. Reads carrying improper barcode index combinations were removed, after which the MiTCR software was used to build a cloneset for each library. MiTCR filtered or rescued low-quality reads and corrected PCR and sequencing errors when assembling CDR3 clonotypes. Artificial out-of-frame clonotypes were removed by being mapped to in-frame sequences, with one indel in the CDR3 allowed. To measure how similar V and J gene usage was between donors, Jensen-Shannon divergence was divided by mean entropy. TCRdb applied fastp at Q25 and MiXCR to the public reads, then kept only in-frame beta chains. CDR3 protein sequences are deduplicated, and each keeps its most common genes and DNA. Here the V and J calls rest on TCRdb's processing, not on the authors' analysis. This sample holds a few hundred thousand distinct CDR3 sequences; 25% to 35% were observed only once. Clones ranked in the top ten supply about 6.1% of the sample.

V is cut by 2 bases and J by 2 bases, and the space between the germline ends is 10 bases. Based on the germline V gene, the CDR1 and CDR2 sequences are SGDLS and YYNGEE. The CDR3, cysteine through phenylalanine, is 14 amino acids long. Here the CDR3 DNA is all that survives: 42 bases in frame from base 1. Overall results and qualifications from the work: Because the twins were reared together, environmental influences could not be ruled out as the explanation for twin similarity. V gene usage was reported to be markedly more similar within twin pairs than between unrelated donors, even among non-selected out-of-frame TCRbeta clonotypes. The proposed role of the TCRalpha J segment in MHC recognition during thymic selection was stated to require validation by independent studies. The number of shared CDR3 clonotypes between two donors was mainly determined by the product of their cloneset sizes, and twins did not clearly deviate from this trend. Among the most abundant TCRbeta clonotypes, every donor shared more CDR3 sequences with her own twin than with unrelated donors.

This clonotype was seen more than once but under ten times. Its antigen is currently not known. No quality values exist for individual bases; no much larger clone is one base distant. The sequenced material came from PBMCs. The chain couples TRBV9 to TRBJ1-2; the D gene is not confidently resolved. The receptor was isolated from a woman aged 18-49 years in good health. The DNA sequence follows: TGTGCCAGCAGCGTCGGAGTGTCGAACTATGGCTACACCTTC. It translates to CASSVGVSNYGYTF.